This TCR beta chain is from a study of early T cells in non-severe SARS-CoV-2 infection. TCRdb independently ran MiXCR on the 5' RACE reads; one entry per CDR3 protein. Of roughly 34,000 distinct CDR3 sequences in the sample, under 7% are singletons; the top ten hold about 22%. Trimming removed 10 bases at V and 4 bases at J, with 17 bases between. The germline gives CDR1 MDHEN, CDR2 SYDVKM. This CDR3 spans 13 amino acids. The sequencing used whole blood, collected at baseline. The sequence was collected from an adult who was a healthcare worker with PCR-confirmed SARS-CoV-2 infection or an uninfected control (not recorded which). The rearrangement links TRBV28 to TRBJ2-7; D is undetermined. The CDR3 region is CATALPDRYEQYF. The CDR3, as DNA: TGTGCCACCGCCCTTCCGGACCGTTACGAGCAGTACTTC.